This T cell receptor beta chain was sequenced during a study of response to subunit inactivated influenza vaccine. This clonotype was counted a few times. V lost 3 bases, J lost 5 bases, and 16 bases lay in between. Per the germline V gene, CDR1 is SGHDN and CDR2 is FVKESK. The CDR3 has 16 residues. Via MiXCR, TCRdb re-called the RT-PCR reads, giving one row per CDR3 protein. The sample shows 400,000 to 650,000 distinct CDR3 sequences, more than 7% of them seen only once. The receptor was isolated from a man between 50 and 75 years old who received an inactivated influenza vaccine. This specimen was PBMCs from blood, taken less than 30 months after vaccination. J is TRBJ2-2 and V is TRBV14; D might be TRBD2 (5 bases). The CDR3 sequence: CASSHPGRTSTGELFF. The CDR3 region has the DNA TGTGCCAGCAGCCACCCCGGCAGGACTTCAACCGGGGAGCTGTTTTTT.